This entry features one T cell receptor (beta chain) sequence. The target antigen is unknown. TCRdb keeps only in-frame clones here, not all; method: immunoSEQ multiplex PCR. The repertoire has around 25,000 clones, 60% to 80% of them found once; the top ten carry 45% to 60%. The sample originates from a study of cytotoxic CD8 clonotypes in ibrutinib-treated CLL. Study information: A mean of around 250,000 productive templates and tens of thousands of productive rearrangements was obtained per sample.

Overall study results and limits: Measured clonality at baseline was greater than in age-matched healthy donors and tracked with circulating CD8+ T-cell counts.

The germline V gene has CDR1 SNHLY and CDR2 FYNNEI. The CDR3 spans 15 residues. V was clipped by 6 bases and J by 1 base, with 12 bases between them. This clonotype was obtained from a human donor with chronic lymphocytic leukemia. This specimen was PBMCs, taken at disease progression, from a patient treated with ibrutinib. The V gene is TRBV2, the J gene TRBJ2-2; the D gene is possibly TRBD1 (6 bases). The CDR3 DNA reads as TGTGCCAGCAGGAAAGGGACACAGAACACCGGGGAGCTGTTTTTT. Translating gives CASRKGTQNTGELFF.